The clone carrying this T cell receptor beta chain appeared many times. Its target is unknown. These data originate in a study of prognosis after radiotherapy for stage I lung cancer. Study findings and constraints: There were reportedly differences in TRBV and TRBJ gene usage between patients with and without metastases.

Genomic DNA served as the source from which two-round multiplex PCR generated TCR beta CDR3 amplicons. With primers specific to each TRBV and TRBJ gene, the first-round PCR was performed. TCRdb called the multiplex PCR reads again in MiXCR, with one record for every CDR3 protein. The table includes nearly 35,000 distinct CDR3 sequences, 30% to 35% detected once. Two time points each involved a draw of 4.5 to 7.5 milliliters of peripheral blood. This TCR was recovered from a donor aged 50 or older with non-small cell lung cancer. The material sequenced was PBMCs, taken before or after stereotactic body radiation therapy (not recorded which).

This CDR3 is CASSTGLLNYGYTF. The CDR3 region has the DNA TGCGCCAGCAGCACTGGACTCTTGAACTATGGCTACACCTTC. The chain is built from TRBV5-1 and TRBJ1-2; no definite D call. This CDR3 has 14 residues. Per germline, CDR1 SGHRS and CDR2 YFSETQ. V dropped 4 bases and J dropped 2 bases, with 12 bases sitting between them.